The clone carrying this T cell receptor (beta chain) was counted once. The CDR3 totals 14 residues. The germline V gene encodes CDR1 ENHRY and CDR2 SYGVKD. The J segment lost 4 bases and the V segment lost 6 bases, leaving 6 bases of the junction unmatched. TCRdb's copy holds only in-frame clones and misses some; the assay was immunoSEQ multiplex PCR. The table lists around 120,000 clones, 75% to 90% of them singletons. The data belong to a study of OX40 agonist ivuxolimab in advanced cancers. Study summary: Patients were around 83% male with ages about 20 to 79, mean around 58. Three patients showed partial responses: one hepatocellular carcinoma and two cutaneous melanoma cases.

The source of this sequence is an adult with an advanced solid tumor such as melanoma, head and neck, liver or kidney cancer. V gene TRBV10-3 combines with J gene TRBJ2-3; TRBD2 agrees at 8 bases. The sample was CD4+ or CD8+ T cells sorted from blood, taken in a trial of the OX40 agonist ivuxolimab. CDR3 residues: CAISTGTRADTQYF. The CDR3 DNA reads as TGTGCCATCAGCACCGGGACTAGAGCAGATACGCAGTATTTT.